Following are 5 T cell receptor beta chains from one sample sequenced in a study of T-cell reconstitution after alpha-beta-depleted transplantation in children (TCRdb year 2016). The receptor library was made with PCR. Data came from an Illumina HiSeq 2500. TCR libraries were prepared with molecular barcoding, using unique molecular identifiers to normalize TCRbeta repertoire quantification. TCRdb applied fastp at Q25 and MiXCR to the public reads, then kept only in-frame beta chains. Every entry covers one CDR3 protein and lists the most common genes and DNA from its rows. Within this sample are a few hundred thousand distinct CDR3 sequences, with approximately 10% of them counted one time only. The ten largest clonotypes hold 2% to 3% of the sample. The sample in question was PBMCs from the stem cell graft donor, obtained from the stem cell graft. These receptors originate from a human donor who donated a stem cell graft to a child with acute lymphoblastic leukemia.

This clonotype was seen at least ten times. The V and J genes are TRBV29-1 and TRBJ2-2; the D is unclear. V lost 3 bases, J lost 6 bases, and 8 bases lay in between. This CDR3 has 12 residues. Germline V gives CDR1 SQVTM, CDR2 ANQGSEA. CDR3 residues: CSVDGWAGELFF. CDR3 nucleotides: TGCAGCGTTGATGGGTGGGCCGGGGAGCTGTTTTTT.

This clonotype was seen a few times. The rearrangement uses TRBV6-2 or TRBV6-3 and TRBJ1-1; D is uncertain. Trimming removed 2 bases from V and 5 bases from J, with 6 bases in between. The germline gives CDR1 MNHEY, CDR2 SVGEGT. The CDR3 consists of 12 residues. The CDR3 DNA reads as TGTGCCAGCAGTTACGGGGTTACTGAAGCTTTCTTT. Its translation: CASSYGVTEAFF.

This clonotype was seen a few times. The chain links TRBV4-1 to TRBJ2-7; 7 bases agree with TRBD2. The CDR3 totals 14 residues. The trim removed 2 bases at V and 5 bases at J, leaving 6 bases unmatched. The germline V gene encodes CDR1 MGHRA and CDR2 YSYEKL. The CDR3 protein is CASSQRSSGDEQYF. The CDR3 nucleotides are TGCGCCAGCAGCCAAAGGTCTAGCGGAGACGAGCAGTACTTC.

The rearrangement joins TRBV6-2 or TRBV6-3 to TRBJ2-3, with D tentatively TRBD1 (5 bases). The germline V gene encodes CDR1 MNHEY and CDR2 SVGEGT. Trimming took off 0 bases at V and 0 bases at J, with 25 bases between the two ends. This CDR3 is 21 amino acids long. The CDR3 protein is CASSYSTAPDTVGASTDTQYF. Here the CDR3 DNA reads TGTGCCAGCAGTTACTCGACGGCCCCTGACACAGTTGGGGCTAGCACAGATACGCAGTATTTT.

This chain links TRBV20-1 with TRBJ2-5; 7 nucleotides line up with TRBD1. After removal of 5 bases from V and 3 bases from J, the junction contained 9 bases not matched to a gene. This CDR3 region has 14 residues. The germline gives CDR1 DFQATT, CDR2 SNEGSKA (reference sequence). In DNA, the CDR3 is TGCAGTGCTGATGGGACAGCGGATGAAGAGACCCAGTACTTC. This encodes CSADGTADEETQYF.